The 9 T cell receptor beta chains below were found in one sample sequenced in a study of Graves' ophthalmopathy and Graves' hyperthyroidism. The TCR beta CDR3 regions underwent amplification from RNA transcripts. Second-round multiplex PCR came after first-round RT-PCR with HTBI primers. Each CDR3 protein is one row after TCRdb ran MiXCR on the multiplex PCR reads. The profile shows roughly 410,000 distinct CDR3 sequences, roughly 15% of them singletons. The sequencing sample was made of peripheral blood. Receptors originate from a woman aged 18-30 years with stable Graves' hyperthyroidism.

This clonotype was picked up many times. V is TRBV25-1 and J is TRBJ2-7; 10 nucleotides line up with TRBD1. This CDR3 spans 14 amino acids. The ends lost 4 bases at V and 7 bases at J; junction bases unmatched: 7. Germline V gives CDR1 MGHDK, CDR2 SYGVNS. CDR3 amino acids: CASSVSGTGVEQYF. The CDR3, as DNA: TGTGCCAGCAGTGTCTCCGGGACAGGGGTTGAGCAGTACTTC.

In this sample, this clonotype turned up many times. This sequence joins TRBV5-1 and TRBJ1-1; a weak D match, TRBD1 (6 bases). Germline lookup yields CDR1 SGHRS and CDR2 YFSETQ. V was clipped by 5 bases and J by 5 bases, with 22 bases between them. This CDR3 contains 16 residues. CDR3 in amino acids: CASSVIGGLGETEAFF. CDR3 DNA: TGCGCCAGCAGTGTAATTGGGGGCCTAGGGGAGACTGAAGCTTTCTTT.

This clonotype was counted a few times. The V and J genes are TRBV6-1 and TRBJ1-5; D is perhaps TRBD1 (5 bases). The length of the CDR3 is 16 residues. Per the germline V gene, CDR1 is MNHNS and CDR2 is SASEGT. V lost 6 bases, J lost 4 bases, and 19 bases lay in between. The CDR3 protein is CASSPPWAGSNQPQHF. CDR3 coding DNA: TGTGCCAGCAGCCCACCCTGGGCAGGGAGTAATCAGCCCCAGCATTTT.

The sample holds many counts of this clonotype. The chain links TRBV29-1 to TRBJ1-1; D gene unclear. Trimming cost V 0 bases and J 1 base, with 6 bases left between them. The CDR3 covers 13 residues. The germline CDR1 and CDR2 sequences are SQVTM and ANQGSEA. The chain's CDR3 is CSVEDFRNTEAFF. The CDR3 region has the DNA TGCAGCGTTGAAGATTTTCGGAACACTGAAGCTTTCTTT.

This clonotype showed up just a few times. The chain joins TRBV29-1 to TRBJ2-5; weak D call: TRBD2 (6 bases). Trimming stripped 7 bases from V and 1 base from J, with 13 bases between. Germline CDR1 reads SQVTM; CDR2 reads ANQGSEA. The CDR3 consists of 13 residues. In DNA form, the CDR3 reads TGCAGCGCCCGGACTACCATCCAAGAGACCCAGTACTTC. Protein: CSARTTIQETQYF. Based on the CDR3 plus reference TRBV29-1 and TRBJ2-5, the full variable domain is SAVISQKPSRDICQRGTSLTIQCQVDSQVTMMFWYRQQPGQSLTLIATANQGSEATYESGFVIDKFPISRPNLTFSTLTVSNMSPEDSSIYLCSARTTIQETQYFGPGTRLLVL.

This clonotype appeared many times. The chain joins TRBV6-5 to TRBJ1-2; tentative D call: TRBD1 (5 bases). This CDR3 spans 13 amino acids. Looked up from germline, CDR1 is MNHEY and CDR2 is SVGAGI. V shed 2 bases and J shed 6 bases, with 10 bases lying between them. Here the CDR3 reads CASSYGADHGYTF. The CDR3 coding sequence is TGTGCCAGCAGTTACGGGGCAGACCATGGCTACACCTTC.

V is TRBV6-1 and J is TRBJ1-1; unclear D gene. V dropped 10 bases and J dropped 1 base, with 16 bases sitting between them. This CDR3 contains 14 residues. Germline CDR1 reads MNHNS; CDR2 reads SASEGT. The CDR3 reads CAIKRRAANTEAFF. The DNA of the CDR3 is TGTGCCATCAAAAGACGGGCCGCGAACACTGAAGCTTTCTTT.

This rearrangement joins TRBV18 to TRBJ2-5; D is unclear. Germline V gene data show CDR1 as KGHSH and CDR2 as LQKENI. The CDR3 contains 13 residues. Trimming took 5 bases from V and 1 from J, leaving 8 bases between them. The CDR3 DNA sequence: TGTGCCAGCTCAACAGATCTCCAAGAGACCCAGTACTTC. Encoded protein: CASSTDLQETQYF.

There are many counts of this clonotype. V and J are TRBV6-2 or TRBV6-3 and TRBJ1-1; D ambiguous. The CDR3 totals 15 residues. The ends were cut back, 6 bases at V and 5 bases at J, with 19 bases in the middle. Germline V gives CDR1 MNHEY, CDR2 SVGEGT. The CDR3 nucleotides are TGTGCCAGCAGCTCCCACGGAGCGCCGAGGACTGAAGCTTTCTTT. Translating gives CASSSHGAPRTEAFF.